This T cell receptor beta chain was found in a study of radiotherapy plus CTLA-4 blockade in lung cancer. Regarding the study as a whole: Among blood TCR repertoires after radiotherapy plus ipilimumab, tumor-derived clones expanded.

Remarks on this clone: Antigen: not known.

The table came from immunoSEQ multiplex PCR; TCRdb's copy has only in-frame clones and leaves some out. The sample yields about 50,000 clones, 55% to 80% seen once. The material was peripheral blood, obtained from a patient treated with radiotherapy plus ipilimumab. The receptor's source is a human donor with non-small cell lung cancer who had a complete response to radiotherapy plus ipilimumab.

CDR3 DNA: TGTGCCAGCAGCCTACGACAGGGTGGGTTAACTGAAGCTTTCTTT. Translated, it gives CASSLRQGGLTEAFF. The chain joins TRBV7-2 to TRBJ1-1, with 7 positions matching TRBD1. Germline CDR1 SGHTA, CDR2 FQGNSA. With V trimmed by 5 bases and J by 5 bases, 11 bases remained unmatched. The CDR3 totals 15 residues.